Listed below are T cell receptor beta chains from one sample, sequenced in a study of T cells after somatic rescue of genetic block. Here immunoSEQ multiplex PCR was the method, and the copy in TCRdb shows in-frame clones only, minus some. The data show roughly 58,000 clones, with approximately 96% seen just once and roughly 0.077% held by the top ten. Material for sequencing was peripheral blood mononuclear cells (PBMCs). The source is a child younger than two. Each CDR3 is given with its conserved first and last residue. D genes are given only for firm matches. Clone size is stated in some rows and not others, as once, few, many or a class when expanded.

size,D,V,J,DNA,CDR3
.,.,TRBV7-9,TRBJ2-1,TGTGCCAGCAGGAGCGGCTTTGAGCAGTTCTTC,CASRSGFEQFF
.,TRBD1,TRBV28,TRBJ1-5,TGTGCCAGCACCGACATCCAGGGGGATCAGCCCCAGCATTTT,CASTDIQGDQPQHF
.,.,TRBV6-1,TRBJ2-4,TGTGCCAGCAGTGAACGCACGGGGCCCACGGGCATTCAGTACTTC,CASSERTGPTGIQYF
.,.,TRBV4-1,TRBJ2-7,TGCGCCAGCAGCCAGTACCGGTCGAGGGAGCAGTACTTC,CASSQYRSREQYF
.,.,TRBV7-6,TRBJ1-2,TGTGCCAGCAGCTTAGGCCAGGGCGGCTATGGCTACACCTTC,CASSLGQGGYGYTF
.,.,TRBV21-1,TRBJ2-2,TGTGCCAGCAGCGCACTAGCGGAAAACACCGGGGAGCTGTTTTTT,CASSALAENTGELFF
.,.,TRBV18,TRBJ2-5,TGTGCCAGCTCACCACCTCCGGACCCGGGGGCGACCCAGTACTTC,CASSPPPDPGATQYF
.,.,TRBV5-1,TRBJ1-2,TGCGCCAGCAGCCCTGGACCCAGTAACTATGGCTACACCTTC,CASSPGPSNYGYTF
.,TRBD1,TRBV2,TRBJ1-1,TGTGCCAGCAGTGAAACAGGGGACACTGAAGCTTTCTTT,CASSETGDTEAFF
once,.,TRBV7-2,TRBJ1-2,TGTGCCAGCAGCTTATACTATGGCTACACCTTC,CASSLYYGYTF
once,.,TRBV27,TRBJ2-6,TGTGCCGTGCTGGGGGCCAACGTCCTGACTTTC,CAVLGANVLTF
.,TRBD2,TRBV10-3,TRBJ2-1,TGTGCCATCAGCCCCGGACTAGCGGGGGCATTTTACAATGAGCAGTTCTTC,CAISPGLAGAFYNEQFF
.,.,TRBV6-6,TRBJ1-1,TGTGCCAGCAGTTACGGGGGAATCGTCACTGAAGCTTTCTTT,CASSYGGIVTEAFF
.,.,TRBV7-2,TRBJ2-7,TGTGCCAGCAGCTCAGGTGGGGGCTTAAGGCAGTACTTC,CASSSGGGLRQYF
.,TRBD1,TRBV7-2,TRBJ2-7,TGTGCCAGCAGCTTAAGCAGGGGGCCACTTTACGAGCAGTACTTC,CASSLSRGPLYEQYF
.,TRBD2,TRBV29-1,TRBJ2-2,TGCAGCGTTACTAGCGGGAGCACCGGGGAGCTGTTTTTT,CSVTSGSTGELFF
.,TRBD2,TRBV7-9,TRBJ2-7,TGTGCCAGCAGCTTATCGGGAGGCGCCCTAGCCGGCGAGCAGTACTTC,CASSLSGGALAGEQYF
.,.,TRBV4-1,TRBJ1-1,TGCGCCAGCAGCCAAGATCGGGGGCCGAACACTGAAGCTTTCTTT,CASSQDRGPNTEAFF
.,.,TRBV27,TRBJ2-7,TGTGCCAGCAGTCTGCTAGCCCGGTACGAGCAGTACTTC,CASSLLARYEQYF
.,.,TRBV4-1,TRBJ1-2,TGCGCCAGCAGTCAAGTAAGGGCTAACTATGGCTACACCTTC,CASSQVRANYGYTF
.,.,TRBV14,TRBJ1-6,TGTGCCAGCAGCCAAGATACCCGGTATAATTCACCCCTCCACTTT,CASSQDTRYNSPLHF
.,TRBD1,TRBV7-9,TRBJ2-5,TGTGCGAGCGGGACAGGGGGACGAGAGACCCAGTACTTC,CASGTGGRETQYF
once,.,TRBV7-9,TRBJ1-6,TGTGCCAGCAGCCCACTGGGGACACCTGATTCACCCCTCCACTTT,CASSPLGTPDSPLHF
.,TRBD2,TRBV5-6,TRBJ2-4,TGTGCCAGCACCCAAATAGGGAGCGGGAGGAGTAGGGACATTCAGTACTTC,CASTQIGSGRSRDIQYF
.,TRBD1,TRBV4-2,TRBJ1-2,TGTGCCAGCAGCCACGGGACAGGGTATGGCTACACCTTC,CASSHGTGYGYTF
.,.,TRBV2,TRBJ2-7,TGTGCCAGCAGGTGGAGCGCGTCCTACGAGCAGTACTTC,CASRWSASYEQYF